These 7 T cell receptor beta chains came from one sample sequenced in a study of OX40 agonist ivuxolimab in advanced cancers. Libraries were prepared by immunoSEQ multiplex PCR; TCRdb keeps only in-frame clonotypes and omits some of them. The table records 90,000 to 100,000 clones, about 86% of them present only once. The sequenced sample was CD4+ or CD8+ T cells sorted from blood, obtained in a trial of the OX40 agonist ivuxolimab. These receptors were collected from an adult with an advanced solid tumor such as melanoma, head and neck, liver or kidney cancer.

This chain uses TRBV4-3 with TRBJ2-7; D is perhaps TRBD2 (6 bases). Germline V gives CDR1 LGHNA, CDR2 YSLEER. Trimming removed 8 bases at V and 3 bases at J, with 20 bases between. This CDR3 comprises 15 residues. The CDR3 region has the DNA TGCGCCAGCTGCCGGGAGTGGCAGGGAAGCTACGAGCAGTACTTC. Translation: CASCREWQGSYEQYF.

This chain links TRBV27 with TRBJ2-3; 8 positions agree with TRBD2. CDR1 and CDR2 (germline): MNHEY, SMNVEV (reference sequence). Losses at the gene ends were 6 bases for V and 2 bases for J; bases not matched to a gene: 7. The CDR3 is made up of 15 amino acids. The CDR3 nucleotides read TGTGCCAGCAGGCGACTAGCGAGATCCACAGATACGCAGTATTTT. This encodes CASRRLARSTDTQYF.

This rearrangement joins TRBV6-6 to TRBJ2-1, with D possibly being TRBD1 or TRBD2 (5 bases each). Germline loops: CDR1 MNHNY, CDR2 SVGAGI (reference sequence). V was shortened by 8 bases and J by 2 bases, with 10 bases between the two germline ends. The length of the CDR3 is 13 residues. Here the CDR3 DNA reads TGTGCCAGCCGGGACCCTCCCTACAATGAGCAGTTCTTC. It codes for CASRDPPYNEQFF.

This rearrangement joins TRBV12-5 to TRBJ1-5, with no clear D. The CDR3 covers 12 residues. The V gene lost 0 bases and the J gene lost 9 bases, with 6 bases spanning the gap. CDR1 LGHNT and CDR2 FRNRAP come from the germline V gene. The CDR3: CASGLVLGPQHF. The CDR3 DNA reads as TGTGCTAGTGGTTTGGTATTGGGGCCCCAGCATTTT.

The chain uses TRBV19 and TRBJ2-5; TRBD2 matches at 12 bases. The length of the CDR3 is 16 residues. V was pared by 5 bases and J by 7 bases, with 11 bases of the junction left unmatched. CDR1 and CDR2 (germline): LNHDA, SQIVND (reference sequence). CDR3 protein: CASSPSTSGGGVTQYF. The CDR3 DNA reads as TGTGCCAGTAGTCCCTCGACTAGCGGGGGTGGTGTGACCCAGTACTTC.

This chain connects TRBV6-5 to TRBJ1-2; D remains unclear. The germline gives CDR1 MNHEY, CDR2 SVGAGI. Trimming cost V 0 bases and J 8 bases, with 16 bases left between them. The CDR3 has 15 residues. CDR3 loop: CASSYSKGLYGGYTF. As DNA, the CDR3 is TGTGCCAGCAGTTACTCGAAGGGTCTCTATGGCGGCTACACCTTC.

This clone appeared a single time. The gene calls are TRBV5-1 and TRBJ1-4; D is ambiguous. V lost 0 bases, J lost 7 bases, and 10 bases lay in between. Germline assignment: CDR1 SGHRS and CDR2 YFSETQ. This CDR3 contains 14 residues. The CDR3 sequence is CASSLELVTEKLFF. Here the CDR3 DNA reads TGCGCCAGCAGCTTGGAATTGGTAACTGAAAAACTGTTTTTT.